This TCR beta chain derives from a study of Ad26.COV2.S vaccination and SARS-CoV-2 variants. Trimming removed 0 bases at V and 2 bases at J, with 9 bases between. This CDR3 is 14 amino acids long. From germline, CDR1 is SGHNT and CDR2 YYREEE (reference sequence). TCRdb keeps only in-frame clones here, not all; method: immunoSEQ multiplex PCR. The top ten clones hold about 10% of a sample with more than 300,000 clones, 75% to 90% of them seen once. Treatment specified: 15 to 20 received Ad26.COV2.S at low or high dose, single or two shots; about 5 received placebo; per-sample allocation not given. Sampling was done on day 63 after the first vaccine or placebo injection.

The sequence was obtained from a person aged 18 to 65 who received the Ad26.COV2.S COVID-19 vaccine or a placebo. The material was peripheral blood, obtained in a trial of Ad26.COV2.S vaccine versus placebo. This chain connects TRBV5-4 to TRBJ2-7, with D perhaps matching TRBD1 or TRBD2 (5 bases each). CDR3 sequence: CASSLARGAYEQYF. The CDR3 DNA reads TGTGCCAGCAGCTTGGCGAGGGGTGCCTACGAGCAGTACTTC.